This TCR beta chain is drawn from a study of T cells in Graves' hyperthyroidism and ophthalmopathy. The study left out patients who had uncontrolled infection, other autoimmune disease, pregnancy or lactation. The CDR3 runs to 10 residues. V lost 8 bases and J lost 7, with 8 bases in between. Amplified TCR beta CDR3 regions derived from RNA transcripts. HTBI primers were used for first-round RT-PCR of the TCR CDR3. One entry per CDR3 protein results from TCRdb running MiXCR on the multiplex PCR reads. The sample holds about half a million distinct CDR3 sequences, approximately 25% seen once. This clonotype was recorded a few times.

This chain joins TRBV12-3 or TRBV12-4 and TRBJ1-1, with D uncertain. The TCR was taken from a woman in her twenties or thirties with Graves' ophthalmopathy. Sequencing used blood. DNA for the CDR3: TGTGCCAGCGTGGGAGTTGAAGCTTTCTTT. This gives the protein CASVGVEAFF.